The text below deals with one T cell receptor beta chain. Participant age was roughly 18 to 90 years, and participants resided in approximately 24 US areas. What the recovered Cohort 3 donors had was two negative PCRs, clearance, or symptom resolution. This sample was taken from a study of blood T cell repertoires in COVID-19. Study summary: The origin of the acute and convalescent COVID-19 samples was the United States, Italy and Spain. PBMCs, B-cell-depleted T cells, or T cells were the source of the cDNA or gDNA that made up the material.

Sequencing was performed with immunoSEQ multiplex PCR; in TCRdb, only in-frame clones are kept and a portion is missing. The sample has about 170,000 clones; approximately 82% are singletons. The CDR3 runs 19 residues. Trimming took 5 bases from V and 1 from J; bases not matched to a gene: 16. The germline V gene has CDR1 MDHEN and CDR2 SYDVKM. The receptor comes from a woman between 45 and 65 years old who had recovered from COVID-19. This chain uses TRBV28 with TRBJ2-2, with 7 nucleotides matching TRBD2. Sequencing was performed on PBMCs or T cells enriched from blood (not recorded which). CDR3 sequence reads: CASSPLWGVRGRNTGELFF. In DNA, the CDR3 is TGTGCCAGCAGTCCATTATGGGGGGTGCGGGGGAGGAACACCGGGGAGCTGTTTTTT.